This T cell receptor beta chain was recorded in a study of blood T cell repertoires in COVID-19. The CDR3 has 16 amino acids. Libraries were prepared by immunoSEQ multiplex PCR; TCRdb keeps only in-frame clonotypes and omits some of them. The table shows 300,000 to 450,000 clones, with 85% to 90% occurring only once. This clonotype was obtained from a human donor in a cohort sampled during active COVID-19. Sequenced: peripheral blood. This chain links TRBV21-1 with TRBJ2-1; the tabulated D call, TRBD1, remains unverified against the DNA. TRBV21-1 is deemed a pseudogene. The CDR3 bases are TGTGCCAGCAGCAAAGGGCGACAGGGGGCCGGGGATGAGCAGTTCTTC. It is translated as CASSKGRQGAGDEQFF.